This T cell receptor beta chain was identified in a study of blood T cell repertoires in COVID-19. Study overall: The origin of the acute and convalescent COVID-19 samples was the United States, Italy and Spain.

Donors were grouped by their self-reported clinical history. Exposed participants came across a COVID-19 case within 2 weeks before study entry. Sequencing used immunoSEQ multiplex PCR; TCRdb keeps in-frame clones, though not all of them. This repertoire shows about 140,000 clones, around 80% found once; its top ten account for 1.5% to 2%. The V end lost 4 bases, the J end lost 0 bases, and 3 bases lay between the germline ends. Germline CDR1 SGHDN, CDR2 FVKESK. The CDR3 consists of 12 residues. The sequenced sample was PBMCs or T cells enriched from blood (not recorded which). This clonotype was obtained from a woman younger than 30 who had been exposed to COVID-19. The chain joins TRBV14 to TRBJ2-5; D not certain. CDR3 sequence (DNA): TGTGCCAGCAGCCCTTACCAAGAGACCCAGTACTTC. Its protein product is CASSPYQETQYF.